The TCR beta chain described here comes from a study of T cell responses to AZD1222 COVID-19 vaccine. As to this clone: What it recognizes is unknown.

Samples with a second dose at about 4 or about 12 weeks were pooled together. The repertoire was sequenced with immunoSEQ multiplex PCR; TCRdb's copy has only in-frame clones and lacks some. Of more than 85,000 clones listed, just under 95% are singletons. With 5 bases clipped from V and 3 bases from J, the junction kept 6 bases outside the gene matches. The CDR3 has 17 residues. CDR1 is SGHAT and CDR2 is FQNNGV in the germline V gene. Study-level points and caveats: Baseline seropositives among AZD1222 recipients totaled only five or six. Donors skewed white British and female; clonal diversity was possibly underestimated. No repertoire was sampled before or during the peak T cell response, only after it.

The chain couples TRBV11-2 to TRBJ2-1, with TRBD2 matching over 14 bases. The TCR originated in an adult who received the AZD1222 COVID-19 vaccine. Sequencing was performed on peripheral blood, taken 28 days after the second AZD1222 dose. CDR3 sequence: CASSPRLAGGSYNEQFF. The CDR3 nucleotides are TGTGCCAGCAGCCCTCGACTAGCGGGGGGGAGCTACAATGAGCAGTTCTTC.